This T cell receptor (beta chain) was sequenced in a study of T cell changes during pregnancy in multiple sclerosis (dated by TCRdb to the late 2010s). Regarding the study in general: In women with multiple sclerosis, the researchers looked at how the T cell repertoire shifted as pregnancy progressed.

Library construction relied on the immunoSEQ multiplex PCR assay. This immuneACCESS table, as held by TCRdb, lists in-frame sequences with V and J called but not all clones. Of the missing ones, under half trace to an unresolved V gene in checked studies; the others have no known cause. The sample includes roughly 17,000 clones, with 88% observed a single time. Roughly an eighth of the sample lies in the top ten. With regard to this clone: There is no known antigen for this receptor. No per-base quality is available; no much larger clone lies one base away.

According to the germline V gene (reference sequence), CDR1 reads MNHEY and CDR2 reads SMNVEV. Reading from cysteine to phenylalanine, the CDR3 counts 14 amino acids. Only the CDR3 part of the read is kept: 42 bases, read in frame from the first base. The trim is 8 bases for V and 0 bases for J, with a gap of 8 bases between the germline ends. This sequence uses TRBV27 and TRBJ1-6; TRBD1 is perhaps the D gene, given 5 matching bases. The sample here was CD8+ T cells from peripheral blood mononuclear cells, taken after pregnancy. The clonotype comes from a female donor in good health, enrolled as a control in a pregnancy study. DNA sequence: TGTGCCAGCGGGGCTAGCTCCTATAATTCACCCCTCCACTTT. It encodes CASGASSYNSPLHF.